A selection of T cell receptor beta chains follows, all from one sample in a study of T cells after yellow fever vaccination. Each CDR3 protein gets one entry after TCRdb re-called the 5' RACE reads with MiXCR. Among 250,000 to 350,000 distinct CDR3 sequences listed, 3.5% to 4.5% were seen once. This sample comprised PBMCs, obtained 15 days after the yellow fever booster vaccination. These receptors all stem from a man aged 18 to 29 who received the YFV17D yellow fever vaccine. Both conserved end residues are part of each CDR3. The D gene is left open where the match is weak. Some rows have no size entry. The others give once, few or many, or a class for an expanded clone.

j_gene | v_gene | abundance | d_gene | CDR3nt | CDR3aa
TRBJ2-1 | TRBV7-9 | few | - | TGTGCCAGCAGCTTGGTAGGCGGACTCTCCTACAATGAGCAGTTCTTC | CASSLVGGLSYNEQFF
TRBJ1-5 | TRBV4-2 | few | - | TGTGCCAGCAGCCAAGAGGCGGGGGCCAGCAATCAGCCCCAGCATTTT | CASSQEAGASNQPQHF
TRBJ1-4 | TRBV25-1 | few | - | TGTGCCAGCAGCGAACAGACAACTAATGAAAAACTGTTTTTT | CASSEQTTNEKLFF
TRBJ2-7 | TRBV19 | few | - | TGTGCCAGTAGGTCCCCCGGAGACGAGCAGTACTTC | CASRSPGDEQYF
TRBJ2-1 | TRBV5-5 | many | TRBD1 | TGTGCCAGCAGCGTCCGCGCAGGGGGCTCCTCCTACAATGAGCAGTTCTTC | CASSVRAGGSSYNEQFF
TRBJ1-4 | TRBV10-3 | few | - | TGTGCCATCAGACCGGGACAAAAGGAAAAACTGTTTTTT | CAIRPGQKEKLFF
TRBJ2-1 | TRBV20-1 | few | - | TGCAGTGCTAGGGGTCAGGCGGGCGGGTGGCAGTTCTTC | CSARGQAGGWQFF
TRBJ1-6 | TRBV5-6 | many | TRBD1 | TGTGCCAGCAGCTTGGAACAGGGGCGAGGAGGCTCACCCCTCCACTTT | CASSLEQGRGGSPLHF
TRBJ2-7 | TRBV27 | many | - | TGTGCCAACCAGTCCGGCGAGCAGTACTTC | CANQSGEQYF
TRBJ2-1 | TRBV24-1 | many | TRBD2 | TGTGCCACCAGTGACATAGGGACTAGCGGGGGGGCCGTGGGGCAGTTCTTC | CATSDIGTSGGAVGQFF
TRBJ1-6 | TRBV4-3 | - | - | TGCGCCAGCAGCCAAGACGGGGTAGCGATGAATTCACCCCTCCACTTT | CASSQDGVAMNSPLHF
TRBJ1-1 | TRBV7-9 | few | - | TGTGCCAGCAGCTTCTCCGGGAGAGGGAACACTGAAGCTTTCTTT | CASSFSGRGNTEAFF
TRBJ2-3 | TRBV7-3 | - | TRBD1 | TGTGCCAGCAGCTGGGGACAGGGGGGGGAAGATACGCAGTATTTT | CASSWGQGGEDTQYF
TRBJ2-5 | TRBV10-2 | - | TRBD2 | TGCGCCAGCAAAGTCGGGGGGGCGGAGACCCAGTACTTC | CASKVGGAETQYF
TRBJ2-2 | TRBV3-1 | few | - | TGTGCCAGCAGCGCCGGGGCGAACACCGGGGAGCTGTTTTTT | CASSAGANTGELFF
TRBJ1-2 | TRBV27 | many | - | TGTGCCAGCAGTCCGGCCGGGGGGTGGTACACCTTC | CASSPAGGWYTF
TRBJ2-7 | TRBV7-2 | - | - | TGTGCCAGCAGCTTAGTCGAGGGGTCCGAGCAGTACTTC | CASSLVEGSEQYF
TRBJ1-3 | TRBV4-3 | few | - | TGCGCCAGCAGCCAAGAATTGTCGGGGGGCCTCAACACCATATATTTT | CASSQELSGGLNTIYF
TRBJ1-1 | TRBV7-3 | - | TRBD1 | TGTGCCAGCAGCTTACCCACAGGGGCTGAGAACACTGAAGCTTTCTTT | CASSLPTGAENTEAFF
TRBJ2-1 | TRBV27 | few | TRBD2 | TGTGCCAGCAGTCCCGGACTAGGGAATGAGCAGTTCTTC | CASSPGLGNEQFF
TRBJ1-5 | TRBV10-3 | many | TRBD1 | TGTGCCACTCAGGGACAGGGTAGCCAGCCCCAGCATTTT | CATQGQGSQPQHF
TRBJ2-3 | TRBV3-1 | few | TRBD2 | TGTGCCAGCAGCCCCTACCGGCTAGCGGGGGGAGATACGCAGTATTTT | CASSPYRLAGGDTQYF
TRBJ2-7 | TRBV20-1 | - | - | TGCAGTGCTAGAGAATACCAGCGGGGACAATACGAGCAGTACTTC | CSAREYQRGQYEQYF
TRBJ2-4 | TRBV5-1 | many | TRBD1 | TGCGCCAGCAGTTTGACAGGGGGCTCTACCAAAAACATTCAGTACTTC | CASSLTGGSTKNIQYF
TRBJ1-1 | TRBV6-2/TRBV6-3 | many | - | TGTGCCAGCAGTTACTCAGAGGGTGTTAACACTGAAGCTTTCTTT | CASSYSEGVNTEAFF
TRBJ2-3 | TRBV10-3 | many | - | TGTGCCATCAGTGAGGAAGGGGCAGATACGCAGTATTTT | CAISEEGADTQYF
TRBJ1-5 | TRBV12-3/TRBV12-4 | many | TRBD1 | TGTGCCAGCAGTTCCGGACAGGGAGGACAGCCCCAGCATTTT | CASSSGQGGQPQHF
TRBJ1-1 | TRBV29-1 | few | - | TGCAGCGTCCGGACTGCCGCCATGAACACTGAAGCTTTCTTT | CSVRTAAMNTEAFF
TRBJ2-4 | TRBV4-3 | many | - | TGCGCCAGCAGCCAAGTCGGGGTAGGATCAAAACACATTCAGTACTTC | CASSQVGVGSKHIQYF
TRBJ2-7 | TRBV3-1 | - | - | TGTGCCAGCAGCCAAGGCCTTTACGAGCAGTACTTC | CASSQGLYEQYF
TRBJ2-3 | TRBV7-2 | - | TRBD2 | TGTGCCAGCAGCTTAGTGGATAGCGGGGGGGCCGGCACAGATACGCAGTATTTT | CASSLVDSGGAGTDTQYF
TRBJ2-1 | TRBV6-2/TRBV6-3 | - | - | TGTGCCAGCAGTGCAGGGGCCTACAATGAGCAGTTCTTC | CASSAGAYNEQFF
TRBJ2-3 | TRBV20-1 | few | TRBD1 | TGCAGTGCTGGAGCCCTGGACAGGGTCACAGATACGCAGTATTTT | CSAGALDRVTDTQYF
TRBJ2-2 | TRBV5-1 | few | TRBD2 | TGCGCCAGCAAGGGACTAGCGGCAAACACCGGGGAGCTGTTTTTT | CASKGLAANTGELFF
TRBJ1-2 | TRBV20-1 | few | TRBD1 | TGCAGTGCTAGAAATAACCGACAGGGCCGTGGCTACACCTTC | CSARNNRQGRGYTF